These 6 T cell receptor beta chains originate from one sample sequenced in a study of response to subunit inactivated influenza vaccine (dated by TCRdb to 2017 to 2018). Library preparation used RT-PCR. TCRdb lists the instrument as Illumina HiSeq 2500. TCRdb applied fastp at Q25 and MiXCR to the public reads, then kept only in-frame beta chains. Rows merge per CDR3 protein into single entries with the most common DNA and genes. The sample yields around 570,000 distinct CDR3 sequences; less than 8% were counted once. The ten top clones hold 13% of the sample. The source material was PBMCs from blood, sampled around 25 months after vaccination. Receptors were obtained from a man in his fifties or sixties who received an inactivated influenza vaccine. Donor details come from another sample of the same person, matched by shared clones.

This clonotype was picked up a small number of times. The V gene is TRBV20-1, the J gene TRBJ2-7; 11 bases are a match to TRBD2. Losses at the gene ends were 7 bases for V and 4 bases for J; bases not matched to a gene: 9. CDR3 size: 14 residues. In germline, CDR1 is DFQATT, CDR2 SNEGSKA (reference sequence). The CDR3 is CSVLAGGPRYEQYF. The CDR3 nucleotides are TGCAGTGTTTTAGCGGGAGGGCCGAGATACGAGCAGTACTTC.

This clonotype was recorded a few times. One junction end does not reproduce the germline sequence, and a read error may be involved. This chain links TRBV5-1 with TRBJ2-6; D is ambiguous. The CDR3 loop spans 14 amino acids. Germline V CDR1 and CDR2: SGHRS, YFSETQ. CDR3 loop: CASRSVAGANVLTF. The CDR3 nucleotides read TGCGCAAGCAGATCGGTGGCTGGGGCCAACGTCCTGACTTTC.

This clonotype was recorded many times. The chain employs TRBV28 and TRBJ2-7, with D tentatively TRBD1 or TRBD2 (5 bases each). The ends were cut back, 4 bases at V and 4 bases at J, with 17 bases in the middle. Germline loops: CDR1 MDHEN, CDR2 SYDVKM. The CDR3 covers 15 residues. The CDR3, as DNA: TGTGCCAGCAGTTCCGGGACCCTTTCCCTATACGAGCAGTACTTC. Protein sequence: CASSSGTLSLYEQYF.

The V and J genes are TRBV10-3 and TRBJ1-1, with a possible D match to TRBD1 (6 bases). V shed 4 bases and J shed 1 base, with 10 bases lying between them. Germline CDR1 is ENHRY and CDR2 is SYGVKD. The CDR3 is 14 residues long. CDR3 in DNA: TGTGCCATCAGTGGTGGGGGCTCGAACACTGAAGCTTTCTTT. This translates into CAISGGGSNTEAFF.

This chain's CDR3 is CSARPEASYNEQFF. CDR3 DNA: TGCAGTGCTAGACCGGAGGCATCCTACAATGAGCAGTTCTTC. This sequence joins TRBV20-1 and TRBJ2-1, with a tentative D call TRBD2 (5 bases). The length of the CDR3 is 14 residues. Germline loops: CDR1 DFQATT, CDR2 SNEGSKA (reference sequence). V was clipped by 2 bases and J by 1 base, with 9 bases between them.

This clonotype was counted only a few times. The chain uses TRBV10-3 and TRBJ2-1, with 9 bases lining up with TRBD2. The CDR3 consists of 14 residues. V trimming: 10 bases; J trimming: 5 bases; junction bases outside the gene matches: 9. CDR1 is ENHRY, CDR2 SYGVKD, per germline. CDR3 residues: CATLRGLADNEQFF. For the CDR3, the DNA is TGTGCCACCCTACGGGGACTAGCTGACAATGAGCAGTTCTTC.